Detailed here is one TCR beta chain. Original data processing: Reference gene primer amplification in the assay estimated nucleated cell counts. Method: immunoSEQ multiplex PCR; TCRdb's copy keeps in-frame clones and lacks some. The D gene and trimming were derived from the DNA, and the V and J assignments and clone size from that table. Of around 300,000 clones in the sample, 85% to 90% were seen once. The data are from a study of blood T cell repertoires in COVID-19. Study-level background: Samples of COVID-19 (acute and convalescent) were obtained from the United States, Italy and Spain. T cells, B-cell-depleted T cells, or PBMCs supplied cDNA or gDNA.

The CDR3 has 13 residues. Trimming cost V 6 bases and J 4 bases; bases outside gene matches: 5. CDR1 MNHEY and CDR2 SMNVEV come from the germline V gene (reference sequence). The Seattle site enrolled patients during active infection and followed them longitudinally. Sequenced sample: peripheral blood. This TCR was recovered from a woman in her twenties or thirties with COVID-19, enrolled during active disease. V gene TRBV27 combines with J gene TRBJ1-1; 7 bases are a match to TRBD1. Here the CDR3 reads CASRTTGSTEAFF. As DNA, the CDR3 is TGTGCCAGCAGGACGACAGGGAGCACTGAAGCTTTCTTT.